This T cell receptor beta chain was documented in a study of blood T cell repertoires in COVID-19. The wider study: PBMCs, B-cell-depleted T cells, or T cells were the source of the cDNA or gDNA that made up the material.

The method was immunoSEQ multiplex PCR; TCRdb's version includes in-frame clones alone and lacks a portion of them. The sample yields around 400,000 clones, about 89% seen once. The CDR3 contains 16 residues. Germline-derived CDR1 and CDR2 are LGHDT and YNNKEL (reference sequence). Germline trimming cut 1 base from V and 2 bases from J; bases unmatched to any gene: 2. This clonotype originated in a woman in her 40s who had been exposed to COVID-19. This chain joins TRBV3-1 (or the pseudogene TRBV3-2) and TRBJ2-6, with TRBD2 identical over 7 bases. The sample was PBMCs or T cells enriched from blood (not recorded which). CDR3 coding DNA: TGTGCCAGCAGCCAAGGGGAGGGAGCTGGGGCCAACGTCCTGACTTTC. The encoded protein is CASSQGEGAGANVLTF.